Presented here are 30 T cell receptor beta chains from one specimen sequenced in a study of T cells in Graves' hyperthyroidism and ophthalmopathy. TCR beta CDR3 regions were amplified from RNA. A first-round RT-PCR of the TCR CDR3 used the HTBI primer set. One entry per CDR3 protein, called by TCRdb with MiXCR from the multiplex PCR reads. The top ten hold around 15% of the sample, which has around 340,000 distinct CDR3 sequences, approximately 18% seen once. The sequencing input was blood. The origin of the receptors is a woman in her thirties or forties with Graves' ophthalmopathy.

This clonotype was seen ten or more times. The V gene is TRBV11-1, the J gene TRBJ1-3; D remains unclear. The CDR3 spans 16 residues. Trimming removed 3 bases from V and 2 bases from J, with 14 bases in between. Germline assignment: CDR1 SGHAT and CDR2 FQDESV (reference sequence). The CDR3 region is CASSFNQPRAGNTIYF. CDR3 in DNA: TGTGCCAGCAGCTTCAATCAACCTAGAGCTGGAAACACCATATATTTT.

This chain connects TRBV12-3 or TRBV12-4 to TRBJ1-3, with 7 bases fitting TRBD1. The CDR3 extends over 16 amino acids. V lost 5 bases to trimming and J lost 1 base; unmatched junction nucleotides: 8. This chain's CDR3 is CASSARQGISGNTIYF. CDR3 nucleotide sequence: TGTGCCAGCAGTGCGAGACAGGGTATTTCTGGAAACACCATATATTTT.

Comments on this clonotype: Sequence at one end of the junction differs from germline and may be a read error. The genes are TRBV10-2 and TRBJ2-5; the D call may be TRBD1 or TRBD2 (7 bases each). The CDR3 length is 17 residues. Germline V lookup: CDR1 WSHSY, CDR2 SAAADI. This chain's CDR3 is CASRGGGAGGLGETQYF. In DNA, the CDR3 is TGTGCCAGCAGAGGTGGGGGGGCAGGGGGTCTCGGGGAGACCCAGTACTTC.

The CDR3 sequence: CATSQTGNEQYF. In DNA form, the CDR3 reads TGTGCCACCAGCCAAACAGGGAACGAGCAGTACTTC. The chain combines TRBV24-1 with TRBJ2-7, with D possibly being TRBD1 (6 bases). Germline CDR1 KGHDR, CDR2 SFDVKD. The V end lost 7 bases, the J end lost 5 bases, and 11 bases lay between the germline ends. CDR3 size: 12 residues.

This chain uses TRBV7-8 with TRBJ2-7; perhaps TRBD1 as D (5 bases). The CDR3 length is 14 residues. CDR1 is SGHVS and CDR2 is FQNEAQ in the germline V gene. V was cut by 5 bases and J by 5 bases, with 16 bases left in between. The CDR3 spells CASSPRRQSHEQYF. The CDR3 DNA reads as TGTGCCAGCAGCCCAAGACGACAGTCCCACGAGCAGTACTTC.

The rearrangement links TRBV15 to TRBJ2-1; unclear D gene. CDR1 is LNHNV and CDR2 is YYDKDF in the germline V gene (reference sequence). The V and J ends lost 1 base and 12 bases respectively, with 13 bases between them. This CDR3 region has 13 residues. CDR3 residues: CATSRVKWAGQFF. DNA of the CDR3: TGTGCCACCAGCAGAGTAAAATGGGCAGGGCAGTTCTTC.

The chain links TRBV2 to TRBJ1-1; 7 nucleotides match TRBD1. The CDR3 totals 14 residues. In germline, CDR1 is SNHLY, CDR2 FYNNEI. V gave up 0 bases and J gave up 7 bases; unmatched junction bases: 5. DNA for the CDR3: TGTGCCAGCAGTGAAGCGGCCGACAGGGATGAAGCTTTCTTT. Protein sequence: CASSEAADRDEAFF.

Notes on this clonotype: Its ends do not fully match the called genes, so a read error is possible. The chain carries TRBV12-3 or TRBV12-4 and TRBJ2-5; no firm D call. There are 11 residues in the CDR3. DNA for the CDR3: TGTGCCATCAGTCCAAGGAAGACCCAGTACTTC. Translated, it gives CAISPRKTQYF.

Worth noting for this clonotype: At one end, the junction sequence differs from germline, possibly due to a read error. V usage is TRBV19 and J usage is TRBJ1-2; D call uncertain. The CDR3 consists of 15 residues. CDR1 is LNHDA, CDR2 SQIVND, per germline (reference sequence). As DNA, the CDR3 is TGTGCCAGTAGTTCCCCCATGGGGAGTAACTATGGCTACATCTTC. Its translation is CASSSPMGSNYGYIF.

This clonotype came up many times. The genes are TRBV6-1 and TRBJ2-5; D remains unclear. The V gene lost 11 bases and the J gene lost 2 bases, with 12 bases spanning the gap. Germline CDR1 and CDR2: MNHNS and SASEGT. The length of the CDR3 is 12 residues. In DNA form, the CDR3 reads TGTGCCGAAGGCCCCAGACAAGAGACCCAGTACTTC. Translation: CAEGPRQETQYF.

The chain couples TRBV30 to TRBJ1-3; 9 positions agree with TRBD1. V shed 0 bases, J shed 1 base, and the junction held 7 bases outside the gene matches. This CDR3 contains 17 residues. Per the germline V gene, CDR1 is GTSNPN and CDR2 is SVGIG (reference sequence). CDR3 loop: CAWSVLDRGRSGNTIYF. The CDR3 DNA is TGTGCCTGGAGTGTCTTGGACAGGGGAAGGTCTGGAAACACCATATATTTT.

In regard to this clonotype: A much larger clone lies a single base off, so this may be a read error. This chain joins TRBV27 and TRBJ1-2; D remains unclear. The CDR3 is 13 amino acids. Germline CDR1 is MNHEY and CDR2 is SMNVEV (reference sequence). Trimming stripped 2 bases from V and 7 bases from J, with 11 bases between. The CDR3 DNA is TGTGCCAGCAGTTTAGGCTTGGGATCTGGCTACACCTTC. This encodes CASSLGLGSGYTF.

The table lists this clonotype with many counts. This chain connects TRBV28 to TRBJ1-4, with D unclear. This CDR3 has 15 amino acids. V was shortened by 1 base and J by 2 bases, with 8 bases between the two germline ends. Germline V gene data show CDR1 as MDHEN and CDR2 as SYDVKM. The CDR3 DNA sequence: TGTGCCAGCAGTTTATATCAGACGACTAATGAAAAACTGTTTTTT. It codes for CASSLYQTTNEKLFF.

In this sample, this clonotype turned up many times. The V gene is TRBV20-1, the J gene TRBJ2-7; D tentatively reads TRBD1 or TRBD2 (5 bases each). The CDR3 has 13 residues. From germline, CDR1 is DFQATT and CDR2 SNEGSKA (reference sequence). The germline V and J ends were trimmed by 5 bases and 3 bases, with 14 bases remaining between them. The CDR3 sequence is CSARGSGYYEQYF. CDR3 bases: TGCAGTGCTCGGGGCAGCGGCTACTACGAGCAGTACTTC.

At least ten counts were recorded for this clonotype. The chain uses TRBV2 and TRBJ1-5; 10 positions agree with TRBD1. The germline CDR1 and CDR2 sequences are SNHLY and FYNNEI. The CDR3 is 15 amino acids. Trimming at V came to 7 bases and at J to 0 bases, leaving 3 bases not matched to a gene. CDR3 sequence reads: CASKGQGYSNQPQHF. The CDR3 bases are TGTGCCAGCAAGGGACAGGGGTATAGCAATCAGCCCCAGCATTTT.

The V and J genes are TRBV6-2 or TRBV6-3 and TRBJ2-7, with 9 bases that match TRBD2. Germline assignment: CDR1 MNHEY and CDR2 SVGEGT. The CDR3 loop spans 17 amino acids. V trimming: 2 bases; J trimming: 0 bases; junction bases outside the gene matches: 8. The CDR3 coding sequence is TGTGCCAGCAGTTACCCACTTAGCGGGAGTCCCTCCTACGAGCAGTACTTC. Translation gives CASSYPLSGSPSYEQYF.

This clonotype has at least ten counts. The chain combines TRBV6-2 or TRBV6-3 with TRBJ1-5; TRBD1 agrees at 8 bases. The CDR3 extends over 15 amino acids. The V segment lost 2 bases and the J segment 5 bases; nucleotides outside the gene matches: 5. CDR1 is MNHEY and CDR2 is SVGEGT in the germline V gene. CDR3 bases: TGTGCCAGCAGTTACGCTGGACAGGGCGATCAGCCCCAGCATTTT. Translating it yields CASSYAGQGDQPQHF.

This chain uses TRBV6-1 with TRBJ2-5; a possible D gene is TRBD2 (6 bases). Between the trimmed V and J ends, which lost 4 bases and 2 bases, there was a span of 11 bases. CDR3 length: 14 amino acids. The germline gives CDR1 MNHNS, CDR2 SASEGT. The CDR3 nucleotides are TGTGCCAGCAGTGTGAGGAGGGAACAAGAGACCCAGTACTTC. This codes for CASSVRREQETQYF.

This clonotype was counted ten times or more. The V call is TRBV9, the J call TRBJ2-2; D gene unclear. Germline CDR1 is SGDLS and CDR2 is YYNGEE. V dropped 1 base and J dropped 0 bases, with 7 bases sitting between them. The CDR3 extends over 15 amino acids. The CDR3 sequence is CASSVTAANTGELFF. In DNA, the CDR3 is TGTGCCAGCAGCGTAACGGCTGCGAACACCGGGGAGCTGTTTTTT.

The chain employs TRBV9 and TRBJ1-1; D remains ambiguous. CDR1 and CDR2 (germline): SGDLS, YYNGEE. This CDR3 is 9 amino acids long. Trimming stripped 6 bases from V and 7 bases from J, with 4 bases between. The CDR3 bases are TGTGCCAGCACTAGTGAAGCTTTCTTT. Translation: CASTSEAFF.

In its sample, this clonotype was seen many times. V and J are TRBV11-2 and TRBJ2-7; the D is unclear. V was clipped by 4 bases and J by 0 bases, with 7 bases between them. The CDR3 is 13 residues long. Looked up from germline, CDR1 is SGHAT and CDR2 is FQNNGV. The DNA for the CDR3 is TGTGCCAGCAGCTACCATCCCTCCTACGAGCAGTACTTC. Its protein product is CASSYHPSYEQYF.

By sample fraction, this clonotype is medium-sized. The chain carries TRBV6-1 and TRBJ2-5, with D perhaps TRBD2 (5 bases). V was pared by 5 bases and J by 4 bases, with 5 bases between. CDR3 size: 11 residues. The germline CDR1 and CDR2 sequences are MNHNS and SASEGT. The CDR3: CASSRGETQYF. The CDR3 DNA reads as TGTGCCAGCAGTCGGGGAGAGACCCAGTACTTC.

The sample holds many counts of this clonotype. The rearrangement uses TRBV28 and TRBJ1-1; D gene uncertain. Germline V gene sequence: CDR1 MDHEN, CDR2 SYDVKM. The CDR3 spans 16 residues. The V gene lost 5 bases and the J gene lost 0 bases, with 16 bases spanning the gap. In DNA form, the CDR3 reads TGTGCCAGCAGTCTGACGTCCGAGACATTGAACACTGAAGCTTTCTTT. Protein sequence: CASSLTSETLNTEAFF.

This clonotype was detected many times. This rearrangement joins TRBV7-2 to TRBJ1-1; D may be TRBD1 (6 bases). The CDR3 sequence is 15 residues long. Looked up from germline, CDR1 is SGHTA and CDR2 is FQGNSA. Trimming cost V 2 bases and J 1 base, with 11 bases left between them. The CDR3 sequence: CASSLYGDTNTEAFF. The CDR3 nucleotides are TGTGCCAGCAGCTTATATGGGGACACGAACACTGAAGCTTTCTTT.

This clonotype was detected many times. The rearrangement joins TRBV12-3 or TRBV12-4 to TRBJ2-5; maybe TRBD2 (7 bases). The CDR3 length is 14 residues. Trimming shortened V by 6 bases and J by 1 base, and 12 bases separated the two germline ends. As DNA, the CDR3 is TGTGCCAGCAGCAGGGGCGGGGGCCAAGAGACCCAGTACTTC. Encoded protein: CASSRGGGQETQYF.

In its sample, this clonotype was seen many times. This chain connects TRBV7-2 to TRBJ1-1, with D uncertain. The CDR3 totals 13 residues. V lost 1 base and J 8 bases, leaving 11 bases between the germline ends. In germline, CDR1 is SGHTA, CDR2 FQGNSA. The CDR3 sequence: CASSLVLGKEAFF. CDR3 bases: TGTGCCAGCAGCTTAGTATTAGGGAAAGAAGCTTTCTTT.

This clonotype was recorded at least ten times. This chain joins TRBV10-3 and TRBJ1-3; 8 bases map to TRBD1. Germline trimming cut 8 bases from V and 4 bases from J; bases unmatched to any gene: 4. Germline CDR1 and CDR2: ENHRY and SYGVKD. This CDR3 is built from 13 residues. The DNA of the CDR3 is TGTGCCATCGGGGGGACAGGCGGAAACACCATATATTTT. Residues: CAIGGTGGNTIYF.

This clonotype was seen many times. This chain connects TRBV15 to TRBJ2-7, with 9 bases identical to TRBD2. Germline V CDR1 and CDR2: LNHNV, YYDKDF (reference sequence). The CDR3 spans 15 residues. V gave up 1 base and J gave up 3 bases; unmatched junction bases: 4. Written as DNA, the CDR3 is TGTGCCACCAGCAGAGTAGCGGGAGAGGGCTACGAGCAGTACTTC. This gives the protein CATSRVAGEGYEQYF.

This clonotype has at least ten counts. The chain links TRBV27 to TRBJ1-5, with TRBD1 matching 7 bases. This CDR3 has 15 amino acids. Germline lookup yields CDR1 MNHEY and CDR2 SMNVEV (reference sequence). Germline trimming cut 6 bases from V and 4 bases from J; bases unmatched to any gene: 9. This CDR3 reads CASRVQGGVNQPQHF. CDR3 nucleotides: TGTGCCAGCAGGGTTCAGGGGGGGGTGAATCAGCCCCAGCATTTT.

The J gene is TRBJ1-1, the V gene TRBV6-2 or TRBV6-3, with 9 bases lining up with TRBD1. Germline-derived CDR1 and CDR2 are MNHEY and SVGEGT. The V gene end was trimmed by 2 bases and the J gene end by 10 bases; junction bases not matched to a gene: 5. This CDR3 has 13 amino acids. In nucleotides, the CDR3 is TGTGCCAGCAGTTACCCGGGACAGGGAAGAGCTTTCTTT. As protein: CASSYPGQGRAFF.